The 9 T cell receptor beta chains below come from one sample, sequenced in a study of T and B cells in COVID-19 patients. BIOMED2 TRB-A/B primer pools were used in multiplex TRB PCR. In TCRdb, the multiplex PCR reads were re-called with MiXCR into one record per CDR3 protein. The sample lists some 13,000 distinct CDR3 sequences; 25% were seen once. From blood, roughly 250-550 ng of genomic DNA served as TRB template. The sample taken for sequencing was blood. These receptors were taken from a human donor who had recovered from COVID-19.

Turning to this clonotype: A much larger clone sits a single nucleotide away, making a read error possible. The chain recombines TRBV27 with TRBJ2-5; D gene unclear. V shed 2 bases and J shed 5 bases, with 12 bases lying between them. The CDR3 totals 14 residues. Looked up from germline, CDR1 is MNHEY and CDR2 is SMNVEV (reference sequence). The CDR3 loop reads CASSLLGRGETQYF. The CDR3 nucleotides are TGTGCCAGCAGTTTACTCGGGCGTGGGGAGACCCAGTACTTC.

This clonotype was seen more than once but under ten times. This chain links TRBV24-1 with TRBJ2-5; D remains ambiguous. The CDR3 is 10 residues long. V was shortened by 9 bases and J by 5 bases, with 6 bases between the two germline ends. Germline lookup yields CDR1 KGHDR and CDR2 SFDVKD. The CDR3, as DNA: TGTGCCACCTACCGGGAGACCCAGTACTTC. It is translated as CATYRETQYF.

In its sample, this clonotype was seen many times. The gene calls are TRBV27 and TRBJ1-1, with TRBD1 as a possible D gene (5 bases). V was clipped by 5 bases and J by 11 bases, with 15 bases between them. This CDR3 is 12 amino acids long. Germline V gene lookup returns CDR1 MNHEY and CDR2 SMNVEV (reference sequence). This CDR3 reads CASSPLEGRAFF. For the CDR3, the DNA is TGTGCCAGCAGTCCGCTTGAGGGGAGGGCTTTCTTT.

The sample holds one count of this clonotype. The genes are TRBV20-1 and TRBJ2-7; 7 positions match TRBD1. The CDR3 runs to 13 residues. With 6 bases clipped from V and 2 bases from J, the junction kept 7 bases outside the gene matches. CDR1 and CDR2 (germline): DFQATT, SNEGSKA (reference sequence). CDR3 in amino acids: CSAAGGNTYEQYF. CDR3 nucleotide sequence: TGCAGTGCCGCAGGGGGTAACACCTACGAGCAGTACTTC.

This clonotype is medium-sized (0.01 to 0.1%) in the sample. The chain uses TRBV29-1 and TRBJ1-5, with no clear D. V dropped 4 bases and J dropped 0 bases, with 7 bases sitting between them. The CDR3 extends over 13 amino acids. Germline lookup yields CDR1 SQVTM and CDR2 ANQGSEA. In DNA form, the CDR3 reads TGCAGCGTTGCGTTTAATAGCAATCAGCCCCAGCATTTT. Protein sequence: CSVAFNSNQPQHF. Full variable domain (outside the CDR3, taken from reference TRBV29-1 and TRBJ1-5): SAVISQKPSRDICQRGTSLTIQCQVDSQVTMMFWYRQQPGQSLTLIATANQGSEATYESGFVIDKFPISRPNLTFSTLTVSNMSPEDSSIYLCSVAFNSNQPQHFGDGTRLSIL.

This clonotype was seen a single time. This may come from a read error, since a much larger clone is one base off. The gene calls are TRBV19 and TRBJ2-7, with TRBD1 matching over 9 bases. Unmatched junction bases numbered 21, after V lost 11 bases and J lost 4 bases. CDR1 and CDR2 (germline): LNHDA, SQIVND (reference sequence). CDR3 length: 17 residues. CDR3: CAGESLNSGTGLYEQYF. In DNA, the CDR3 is TGTGCCGGCGAATCCTTAAACTCCGGGACAGGGTTGTACGAGCAGTACTTC.

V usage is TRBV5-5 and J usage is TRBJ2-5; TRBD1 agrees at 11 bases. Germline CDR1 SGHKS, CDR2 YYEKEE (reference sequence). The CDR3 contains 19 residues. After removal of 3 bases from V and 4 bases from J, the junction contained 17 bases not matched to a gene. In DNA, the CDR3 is TGTGCCAGCAGCTCGAAAAACCGGACCGGGACAGGGGGTTTAGAGACCCAGTACTTC. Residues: CASSSKNRTGTGGLETQYF.

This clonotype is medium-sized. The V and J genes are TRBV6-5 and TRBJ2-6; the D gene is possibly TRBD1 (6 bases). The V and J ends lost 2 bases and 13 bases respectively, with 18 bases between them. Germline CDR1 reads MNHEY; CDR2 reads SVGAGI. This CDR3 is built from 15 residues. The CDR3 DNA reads TGTGCCAGCAGTTACGACAGGAAGGCCCTCGGGGTCCTGACTTTC. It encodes CASSYDRKALGVLTF.

For the CDR3, the DNA is TGTGCCAGCAGCTTCGGGGGGGAGAACTATGGCTACACCTTC. It codes for CASSFGGENYGYTF. The V gene is TRBV12-3 or TRBV12-4, the J gene TRBJ1-2; D possibly corresponds to TRBD1 (5 bases). Trimming cost V 6 bases and J 2 bases, with 13 bases left between them. The CDR3 sequence is 14 residues long.